One sample yielded the 10 T cell receptor beta chains listed below, sequenced in a study of shared clonotypes between healthy human individuals. Using immunoSEQ multiplex PCR, the repertoire was profiled, and TCRdb retains in-frame clones only, with some absent. The sample yields 600,000 to 750,000 clones, 55% to 80% seen once. The specimen sequenced was memory CD4+ T cells sorted from blood. Noted subset: CD45RA-negative fraction. These receptors were taken from a woman in her twenties or thirties in good health.

This clone was detected once. The rearrangement links TRBV6-4 to TRBJ2-7, with D tentatively TRBD2 (6 bases). V lost 5 bases and J lost 3, with 17 bases in between. The CDR3 runs to 15 residues. Germline loops: CDR1 MRHNA, CDR2 SNTAGT. In DNA form, the CDR3 reads TGTGCCAGCAGTCTTTATGTTGGGGGGAACTACGAGCAGTACTTC. It yields the protein CASSLYVGGNYEQYF.

The rearrangement uses TRBV19 and TRBJ1-1; unclear D gene. Between the trimmed V and J ends, which lost 5 bases and 5 bases, there was a span of 18 bases. The germline gives CDR1 LNHDA, CDR2 SQIVND (reference sequence). The CDR3 length is 15 residues. CDR3 sequence reads: CASSPWAGGVTEAFF. DNA of the CDR3: TGTGCCAGTAGTCCCTGGGCGGGTGGGGTGACTGAAGCTTTCTTT.

The chain couples TRBV2 to TRBJ1-1; D is ambiguous. This CDR3 spans 13 amino acids. Per germline, CDR1 SNHLY and CDR2 FYNNEI. Trimming shortened V by 3 bases and J by 1 base, and 6 bases separated the two germline ends. The CDR3 region has the DNA TGTGCCAGCAGTGACAACCCGAACACTGAAGCTTTCTTT. Its translation is CASSDNPNTEAFF. Full variable domain (missing parts from reference TRBV2 and TRBJ1-1): EPEVTQTPSHQVTQMGQEVILRCVPISNHLYFYWYRQILGQKVEFLVSFYNNEISEKSEIFDDQFSVERPDGSNFTLKIRSTKLEDSAMYFCASSDNPNTEAFFGQGTRLTVV.

The rearrangement uses TRBV14 and TRBJ2-5, with D perhaps given as TRBD1 or TRBD2 (5 bases each). From germline, CDR1 is SGHDN and CDR2 FVKESK. Trimming took off 1 base at V and 6 bases at J, with 15 bases between the two ends. The CDR3 is 15 residues long. The CDR3 region is CASSQGGTAFQTQYF. DNA of the CDR3: TGTGCCAGCAGCCAAGGGGGGACGGCCTTCCAGACCCAGTACTTC. Looking up the rest from reference TRBV14 and TRBJ2-5 gives the full variable domain: EAGVTQFPSHSVIEKGQTVTLRCDPISGHDNLYWYRRVMGKEIKFLLHFVKESKQDESGMPNNRFLAERTGGTYSTLKVQPAELEDSGVYFCASSQGGTAFQTQYFGPGTRLLVL.

This sequence joins TRBV7-8 and TRBJ1-1; possible D gene TRBD1, 5 bases. In germline, CDR1 is SGHVS, CDR2 FQNEAQ. This CDR3 contains 15 residues. Trimming cost V 5 bases and J 3 bases, with 16 bases left between them. CDR3: CASSPRQRPDTEAFF. CDR3 nucleotides: TGTGCCAGCAGCCCGCGACAGAGACCAGACACTGAAGCTTTCTTT. The whole variable domain, remainder taken from reference TRBV7-8 and TRBJ1-1, is GAGVSQSPRYKVAKRGQDVALRCDPISGHVSLFWYQQALGQGPEFLTYFQNEAQLDKSGLPSDRFFAERPEGSVSTLKIQRTQQEDSAVYLCASSPRQRPDTEAFFGQGTRLTVV.

The chain combines TRBV5-6 with TRBJ2-7, with TRBD1 identical over 9 bases. Germline trimming cut 4 bases from V and 4 bases from J; bases unmatched to any gene: 9. From germline, CDR1 is SGHDT and CDR2 YYEEEE. The CDR3 is made up of 15 amino acids. Written as DNA, the CDR3 is TGTGCCAGCAGCCTGACCGGGACAGGGTGGTACGAGCAGTACTTC. It encodes CASSLTGTGWYEQYF.

This chain uses TRBV6-1 with TRBJ1-5; D is unresolved. V lost 7 bases to trimming and J lost 10 bases, with 8 bases between them. Germline V lookup: CDR1 MNHNS, CDR2 SASEGT. The CDR3 runs to 10 residues. The chain's CDR3 is CASNRSPQHF. The CDR3 DNA sequence: TGTGCCAGCAATAGAAGTCCCCAGCATTTT.

The genes are TRBV7-3 and TRBJ1-3; D remains unclear. The V end lost 2 bases, the J end lost 7 bases, and 9 bases lay between the germline ends. Germline V gene lookup returns CDR1 SGHTA and CDR2 FQGTGA. CDR3 size: 13 residues. The CDR3 here is CASSLEKGNTIYF. CDR3 nucleotides: TGTGCCAGCAGCTTAGAAAAAGGGAACACCATATATTTT.

The chain couples TRBV5-1 to TRBJ2-3; 9 bases match TRBD1. CDR1 is SGHRS, CDR2 YFSETQ, per germline. V gave up 4 bases and J gave up 6 bases; unmatched junction bases: 15. The CDR3 is 17 amino acids. The CDR3 protein is CASSILPGGQGMDTQYF. CDR3 coding DNA: TGCGCCAGCAGCATACTGCCTGGGGGACAGGGTATGGATACGCAGTATTTT.

This clone has a handful of counts. The rearrangement uses TRBV11-2 and TRBJ1-3; D is unresolved. There are 12 residues in the CDR3. Germline CDR1 SGHAT, CDR2 FQNNGV. The ends were cut back, 2 bases at V and 6 bases at J, with 5 bases in the middle. This chain's CDR3 is CASSLSQNTIYF. DNA of the CDR3: TGTGCCAGCAGCTTATCCCAAAACACCATATATTTT.